This T cell receptor (beta chain) is from a study of siplizumab effects on memory and regulatory T cells. Notes on the study in general: The drug siplizumab significantly decreased the alloreactive sequences that could be traced to unstimulated CD4+ memory cells. Proof of suppressive function in proliferating Tregs from siplizumab cultures was not established. Major contributors to the alloresponse seemed to be naive T cells, which also appeared more diverse than memory cells.

Data came from immunoSEQ multiplex PCR; TCRdb stores just in-frame clones and leaves some out. This sample has approximately 46,000 clones, with nearly 95% found just once. V lost 3 bases to trimming and J lost 1 base, with 9 bases between them. Germline-derived CDR1 and CDR2 are SEHNR and FQNEAQ (reference sequence). This CDR3 is built from 14 residues. About this clone: Antigen unknown. The sample has other DNA sequences that encode this CDR3 too.

The source is a human donor in good health. The chain links TRBV7-9 to TRBJ1-1; D possibly corresponds to TRBD1 (6 bases). Input material: CD8+ T cells sorted from blood. CDR3 residues: CASSLGQGNTEAFF. For the CDR3, the DNA is TGTGCCAGCAGCTTGGGACAAGGGAACACTGAAGCTTTCTTT.